This T cell receptor beta chain was found in a study of blood T cell repertoires in COVID-19. Overall study context: The analysed material was cDNA or gDNA that came from T cells, B-cell-depleted T cells, or PBMCs.

Seattle's cohort entered during active infection and was followed longitudinally. The germline V gene has CDR1 MNHEY and CDR2 SMNVEV (reference sequence). The ends were cut back, 3 bases at V and 4 bases at J, with 16 bases in the middle. This CDR3 has 15 residues. Per the study methods: Estimated nucleated cell counts came from reference gene primer amplification. Here immunoSEQ multiplex PCR was the method, and the copy in TCRdb shows in-frame clones only, minus some. Clone size and the V and J calls come from that table; the DNA yielded D and trimming. The table records some 130,000 clones, around nine tenths of them present only once.

Sequenced sample: peripheral blood. J is TRBJ2-7 and V is TRBV27, with D perhaps TRBD2 (6 bases). The origin of this receptor is a man in his 60s with COVID-19, enrolled during active disease. Here the CDR3 DNA reads TGTGCCAGCAGTTTCGGCCTGGAGGGTTCGTACGAGCAGTACTTC. Amino acids: CASSFGLEGSYEQYF.